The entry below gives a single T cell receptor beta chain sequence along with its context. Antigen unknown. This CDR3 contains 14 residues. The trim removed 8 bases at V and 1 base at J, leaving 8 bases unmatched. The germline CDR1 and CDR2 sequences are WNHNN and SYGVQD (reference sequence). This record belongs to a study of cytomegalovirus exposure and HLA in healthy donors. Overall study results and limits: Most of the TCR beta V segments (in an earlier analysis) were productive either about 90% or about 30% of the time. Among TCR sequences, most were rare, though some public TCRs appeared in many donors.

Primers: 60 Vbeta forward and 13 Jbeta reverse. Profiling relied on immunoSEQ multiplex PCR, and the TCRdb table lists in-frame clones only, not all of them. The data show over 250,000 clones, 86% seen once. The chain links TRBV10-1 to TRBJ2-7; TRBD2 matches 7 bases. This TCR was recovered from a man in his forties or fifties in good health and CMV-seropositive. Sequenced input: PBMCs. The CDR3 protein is CASAKHSGSYEQYF. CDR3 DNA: TGCGCCAGCGCTAAACATAGCGGGTCCTACGAGCAGTACTTC.